The 5 T cell receptor beta chains below all came from one sample that was sequenced in a study of blood T cell repertoires in COVID-19. Produced via immunoSEQ multiplex PCR; TCRdb's table is partial and in-frame only. The data contain about 250,000 clones, 88% of them singletons. The specimen was PBMCs or T cells enriched from blood (not recorded which). Receptors were obtained from a woman aged 45 to 65 who had recovered from COVID-19.

V gene TRBV9 combines with J gene TRBJ1-1, with D uncertain. The CDR3 length is 14 residues. V gave up 1 base and J gave up 4 bases, with 11 bases separating them. Germline CDR1 is SGDLS and CDR2 is YYNGEE. The CDR3 bases are TGTGCCAGCAGCGTACGGAGCGGTGGCACTGAAGCTTTCTTT. Amino acids: CASSVRSGGTEAFF.

In its sample, this clone was seen once. The V call is TRBV30, the J call TRBJ1-3; 7 bases line up with TRBD1. Per germline, CDR1 GTSNPN and CDR2 SVGIG (reference sequence). The CDR3 has 15 residues. V trimming: 1 base; J trimming: 0 bases; junction bases outside the gene matches: 3. The CDR3 is CAWSGDSNSGNTIYF. The CDR3 DNA reads TGTGCCTGGAGTGGGGACAGTAACTCTGGAAACACCATATATTTT.

The V and J genes are TRBV30 and TRBJ1-5; D unclear. Trimming took 0 bases from V and 4 from J, leaving 10 bases between them. Germline V CDR1 and CDR2: GTSNPN, SVGIG (reference sequence). The CDR3 covers 14 residues. The CDR3 region is CAWSVRFGNQPQHF. In DNA, the CDR3 is TGTGCCTGGAGTGTACGTTTCGGGAATCAGCCCCAGCATTTT.

J is TRBJ1-5 and V is TRBV10-3, with 9 bases identical to TRBD1. This CDR3 is built from 13 residues. The germline V gene encodes CDR1 ENHRY and CDR2 SYGVKD. V dropped 6 bases and J dropped 8; count of bases not matched to a gene: 5. CDR3 sequence (DNA): TGTGCCATCAGGGGGACAGGGACGGAGCCCCAGCATTTT. Its translation is CAIRGTGTEPQHF.

This clone was found a few times. The chain links TRBV28 to TRBJ1-3, with TRBD1 as a possible D gene (5 bases). CDR1 and CDR2 (germline): MDHEN, SYDVKM. V was cut by 4 bases and J by 4 bases, with 11 bases left in between. CDR3 length: 14 amino acids. CDR3 sequence (DNA): TGTGCCAGCAGTTCGACAGTGCCGGGAAACACCATATATTTT. It specifies CASSSTVPGNTIYF.